The TCR beta chain under discussion was sequenced for a study of graft-versus-host responses after intestinal transplantation. Study-wide background: Recipients had transplants, and these were multivisceral, liver-intestinal, or isolated intestinal. Once they had received anti-thymocyte globulin induction, all recipients took tacrolimus and steroids for approximately 3 years.

As concerns this clone: Its antigen is not identified.

V shed 3 bases, J shed 6 bases, and the junction held 6 bases outside the gene matches. This CDR3 comprises 16 residues. In germline, CDR1 is LNHDA, CDR2 SQIVND (reference sequence). Produced via immunoSEQ multiplex PCR; TCRdb's table is partial and in-frame only. The profile shows roughly 30,000 clones, about 79% of them singletons. This clonotype originated in a human donor who received an intestinal transplant. The material sequenced was unstimulated CD8+ T cells sorted from spleen or lymph node cells, taken before intestinal transplant. The chain couples TRBV19 to TRBJ2-2, with 11 bases identical to TRBD2. CDR3 region: CASSIVAGGPAGELFF. The CDR3 nucleotides are TGTGCCAGTAGTATCGTAGCGGGGGGGCCCGCCGGGGAGCTGTTTTTT. The whole variable domain, filled in from reference TRBV19 and TRBJ2-2, reads DGGITQSPKYLFRKEGQNVTLSCEQNLNHDAMYWYRQDPGQGLRLIYYSQIVNDFQKGDIAEGYSVSREKKESFPLTVTSAQKNPTAFYLCASSIVAGGPAGELFFGEGSRLTVL.